This is a list of T cell receptor beta chains from one sample in a study of blood T cell repertoires in COVID-19. The protocol was immunoSEQ multiplex PCR, while the TCRdb copy is restricted to in-frame clones and leaves out a portion. The sample includes under 300,000 clones, just under 85% of them seen just once. Sequencing was done on a sample of peripheral blood. These receptors were collected from a woman between 55 and 75 years old with active or convalescent COVID-19. Both conserved end residues are part of each CDR3. The D gene is left open where the match is weak. Size values are once, few and many counts, or a class for expanded clones, and some rows have none.

.	TRBJ1-4	.	TRBV4-1	TGCGCCAGCAGCCAAGATTTAGTAGGGGCGTCTCAAAAACTGTTTTTT	CASSQDLVGASQKLFF
.	TRBJ2-3	.	TRBV6-1	TGTGCCAGCAGTGAAGGGTGGGGCGGCACAGATACGCAGTATTTT	CASSEGWGGTDTQYF
.	TRBJ2-5	.	TRBV28	TGTGCCAGCAGTTTCGGCGGCCAAGAGACCCAGTACTTC	CASSFGGQETQYF
.	TRBJ1-2	.	TRBV5-1	TGCGCCAGCAGCTTGGAGAGCTCCTATGGCTACACCTTC	CASSLESSYGYTF
.	TRBJ1-6	.	TRBV7-8	TGTGCCAGCAGCCACGAGGTAGAGGCTTCACCCCTCCACTTT	CASSHEVEASPLHF
.	TRBJ1-2	TRBD1	TRBV6-5	TGTGCCAGCAGTTACTCGGACAGGGCTAACTATGGCTACACCTTC	CASSYSDRANYGYTF
.	TRBJ1-4	TRBD1	TRBV13	TGTGCCAGCAGCTCACAGGGGGATAATGAAAAACTGTTTTTT	CASSSQGDNEKLFF
.	TRBJ1-1	.	TRBV7-9	TGTGCCAGCAGCCCACACCCCAACACTGAAGCTTTCTTT	CASSPHPNTEAFF
.	TRBJ1-5	.	TRBV15	TGTGCCACCAGCCCCCGTCGGTCGAGGCAGCCCCAGCATTTT	CATSPRRSRQPQHF
.	TRBJ1-4	.	TRBV6-5	TGTGCCACCAGAATGGCGGGGGACGAAAAACTGTTTTTT	CATRMAGDEKLFF
.	TRBJ2-7	.	TRBV19	TGTGCCAGTAGTATAGCGGGAGCACCCTACGAGCAGTACTTC	CASSIAGAPYEQYF
.	TRBJ2-3	TRBD2	TRBV3-1/TRBV3-2	TGTACCAAGTGGGAGGGTAGAACAGATACGCAGTATTTT	CTKWEGRTDTQYF
.	TRBJ1-3	TRBD1	TRBV2	TGTGCCAGCAGTGAGGGACAGGGGAATTTCGGAAACACCATATATTTT	CASSEGQGNFGNTIYF
few	TRBJ2-7	.	TRBV10-3	TGTGCCATCAGAAATTCCGGGACTCAAAAGTACGAGCAGTACTTC	CAIRNSGTQKYEQYF
.	TRBJ2-7	TRBD2	TRBV19	TGTGCCAGTAGTATCAATCTAGCGGGAGCCCACGAGCAGTACTTC	CASSINLAGAHEQYF
.	TRBJ2-3	.	TRBV19	TGTGCCAGTAGAGACCGGGACACCGGCACAGATACGCAGTATTTT	CASRDRDTGTDTQYF
.	TRBJ2-2	TRBD1	TRBV29-1	TGCAGCGTTGTCGGCAGGGGGCTGTACGCCGGGGAGCTGTTTTTT	CSVVGRGLYAGELFF
.	TRBJ1-1	.	TRBV5-1	TGCGCCAGCAGCCCCAGGGCGGGGGCGAACACTGAAGCTTTCTTT	CASSPRAGANTEAFF
.	TRBJ2-7	TRBD1	TRBV10-2	TGCGCCAGCAGCCGGGACAGCAGTTACGAGCAGTACTTC	CASSRDSSYEQYF
.	TRBJ1-6	.	TRBV11-3	TGTGCCAGCAGCGGTGAGCAGGGTGAATATTCACCCCTCCACTTT	CASSGEQGEYSPLHF